The TCR beta chain described here comes from a study of blood T cell repertoires in COVID-19 (dated by TCRdb to the early 2020s). About the investigation overall: Samples covering the acute and convalescent phases of COVID-19 were provided by collaborators in the United States, Italy and Spain. The prospective study material was composed of cDNA or gDNA derived from T cells, B-cell-depleted T cells, or PBMCs. Deeply sampled blood TCRbeta repertoires from subjects exposed to, actively infected with, or recovered from COVID-19 were included in the dataset. The repertoires were made available in a free public database intended to serve as a resource for research on the immune response to SARS-CoV-2. Samples were obtained from the ongoing ImmuneRACE study (first 160 participants) and from about 1,300 subjects provided by 6 global collaborators. Sample metadata almost always included a de-identified subject ID, COVID-19 status, age in years and sex. Where available, HLA class I and class II types were taken from metadata supplied by the sample provider and were not determined by assay-based typing.

TCRbeta CDR3 regions were amplified from genomic DNA using the immunoSEQ Assay, a bias-controlled multiplex PCR. From the authors' description of their analysis: Nucleated cell counts per sample were estimated from amplification of reference gene primers within the assay. To quantify the absolute abundance of each unique TCRbeta CDR3 rearrangement, sequence reads were collapsed and filtered. For each sample, productive Simpson clonality was calculated as the square root of Simpson's diversity index over productive rearrangements. In its TCRdb copy, this immuneACCESS table keeps in-frame sequences only and misses some clones. Where compared with another copy, unresolved V genes explain less than half of these, and the others have no known cause. V and J calls and clone size are given by that table; D and trimming were obtained from the DNA. The sample table shows approximately 300,000 clones, and 89% are seen once. The top ten clonotypes cover 4% to 6% of the sample.

Per the germline V gene, SGDLS is the CDR1 and YYNGEE is the CDR2. V is pruned by 0 bases and J by 2 bases, leaving 5 bases of the junction without a gene match. From the cysteine through the phenylalanine, the CDR3 covers 16 amino acids. CDR3 DNA is the only sequence kept; it has 48 bases, read in frame from the first base. Details on this clone: Its cognate antigen has yet to be identified. Base qualities are not recorded, but no much larger clone differs from it by a single base.

Participants in the prospective study were aged roughly 18 to 100 years, lived in about two dozen United States geographic areas, and enrolled through a virtual design. In the prospective study, participants were assigned to cohorts based on the clinical history participants reported in a screening survey and a study questionnaire. For ImmuneRACE Cohort 3, a participant was defined as recovered based on two consecutive negative NP/OP PCR tests, clearance by a healthcare professional, or resolution of symptoms. In the prospective study, whole blood, serum and a nasopharyngeal or oropharyngeal swab were collected from each participant by mobile phlebotomists. Prospective study participants could optionally give additional blood draws and questionnaires over an approximately 2-month period. Before DNA extraction, prospective study blood samples were shipped either frozen or at room temperature. Results and caveats for the whole study, not just this receptor: How much clinical and demographic metadata was included differed by source and by participant, and the metadata was provided uncurated.

This chain is built from TRBV9 and TRBJ2-1; the junction holds 7 bases that match TRBD2. This receptor was obtained from a man in his 60s who had recovered from COVID-19. The material sequenced was PBMCs or T cells enriched from blood (not recorded which). The DNA sequence is given as TGTGCCAGCAGCGTAGCTACGGCGGGAGCCTACAATGAGCAGTTCTTC. Translation gives CASSVATAGAYNEQFF.